This TCR beta chain stems from a study of cytomegalovirus exposure and HLA in healthy donors. Study at large: Earlier sequencing of about 179 million T cells yielded nearly 120 million unique TCR beta sequences.

It was with 60 Vbeta and 13 Jbeta primers that the PCR ran. Profiled with immunoSEQ multiplex PCR; TCRdb holds only in-frame clones, not every one. The profile shows over 90,000 clones, around 76% of them singletons. As regards this clone: Its antigen is undetermined.

CDR1 SGHRS and CDR2 YFSETQ come from the germline V gene. V lost 6 bases to trimming and J lost 2 bases; unmatched junction nucleotides: 12. The CDR3 totals 17 residues. Whole-study results and caveats: A list of 150 to 200 TCR beta chains associated with cytomegalovirus was given. In a later analysis, TCR association rates varied by HLA locus: DRB1 most, HLA-C fewest. There were some public TCRs occurring in many donors, but most TCR sequences were rare.

The clonotype comes from a woman aged 18-29 years in good health and CMV-seropositive. Sequences were obtained from PBMCs. V gene TRBV5-1 combines with J gene TRBJ2-3; 10 nucleotides line up with TRBD2. This CDR3 is CASTHRTSGTATDTQYF. In nucleotides, the CDR3 is TGCGCCAGCACTCATCGGACTAGCGGAACCGCCACAGATACGCAGTATTTT.